The 12 T cell receptor beta chains below all came from one sample that was sequenced in a study of T cells in Graves' hyperthyroidism and ophthalmopathy. TCR beta CDR3 regions were amplified from RNA transcripts. The HTBI primer set drove a first-round RT-PCR of the TCR CDR3. TCRdb processed the multiplex PCR reads anew with MiXCR; each CDR3 protein has one entry. The sample contains some 570,000 distinct CDR3 sequences, more than 15% of which appear only once. The specimen sequenced was blood. The source of these receptors is a woman between 18 and 29 years old with Graves' ophthalmopathy.

There are a few counts of this clonotype. This chain joins TRBV29-1 and TRBJ1-1; D gene unclear. The V end was cut by 3 bases, the J end by 6 bases, with 17 bases between. The CDR3 covers 14 residues. CDR1 and CDR2 (germline): SQVTM, ANQGSEA. As DNA, the CDR3 is TGCAGCGTTGAGGGGAGGGTTGTGTACCCTGAAGCTTTCTTT. It translates to CSVEGRVVYPEAFF.

Of note for this clonotype: A read error may produce the germline difference seen at one junction end. This chain uses TRBV5-1 with TRBJ2-7; 8 bases fit TRBD1. There are 12 residues in the CDR3. Germline V gene data show CDR1 as SGHRS and CDR2 as YFSETQ. The CDR3 loop reads CASATGDYEQYF. CDR3 DNA sequence: TGTGCCAGTGCGACAGGGGACTACGAGCAGTACTTC. Supplemented by reference TRBV5-1 and TRBJ2-7, the full variable domain reads KAGVTQTPRYLIKTRGQQVTLSCSPISGHRSVSWYQQTPGQGLQFLFEYFSETQRNKGNFPGRFSGRQFSNSRSEMNVSTLELGDSALYLCASATGDYEQYFGPGTRLTVT.

This clonotype has ten or more counts. The V gene is TRBV7-9, the J gene TRBJ2-3, with 8 bases that match TRBD2. V was clipped by 5 bases and J by 3 bases; unmatched bases: 7. The germline CDR1 and CDR2 sequences are SEHNR and FQNEAQ (reference sequence). The CDR3 contains 15 residues. The CDR3 sequence is CASSAGGDGTDTQYF. Here the CDR3 DNA reads TGTGCCAGCAGCGCCGGGGGGGACGGGACAGATACGCAGTATTTT. Supplemented by reference TRBV7-9 and TRBJ2-3, the full variable domain reads DTGVSQNPRHKITKRGQNVTFRCDPISEHNRLYWYRQTLGQGPEFLTYFQNEAQLEKSRLLSDRFSAERPKGSFSTLEIQRTEQGDSAMYLCASSAGGDGTDTQYFGPGTRLTVL.

This clonotype was observed many times. The chain couples TRBV7-9 to TRBJ1-2, with TRBD1 matching over 9 bases. Trimming took 5 bases from V and 2 from J; bases not matched to a gene: 3. CDR3 length equals 14 residues. CDR1 and CDR2 (germline): SEHNR, FQNEAQ (reference sequence). The CDR3 nucleotides are TGTGCCAGCAGCGACGGACAGGGGAACTATGGCTACACCTTC. The encoded protein is CASSDGQGNYGYTF.

This clonotype was counted at least ten times. The V call is TRBV18, the J call TRBJ1-2; no reliable D call. The CDR3 runs 13 residues. Per the germline V gene, CDR1 is KGHSH and CDR2 is LQKENI. V was shortened by 4 bases and J by 4 bases, with 10 bases between the two germline ends. CDR3 bases: TGTGCCAGCTCACTTAGGATTTTCTATGGCTACACCTTC. It yields the protein CASSLRIFYGYTF.

This clonotype was recorded a few times. The V call is TRBV2, the J call TRBJ1-2; possible D gene TRBD1, 5 bases. Per the germline V gene, CDR1 is SNHLY and CDR2 is FYNNEI. This CDR3 has 11 residues. V was clipped by 7 bases and J by 8 bases, with 11 bases between them. In DNA form, the CDR3 reads TGTGCCAGCACGATGGGGGGAGGCTACACCTTC. Amino acids: CASTMGGGYTF.

This clonotype was observed at least ten times. The chain recombines TRBV5-1 with TRBJ2-7; no firm D call. Trimming took 0 bases from V and 1 from J, leaving 8 bases between them. Germline V gene lookup returns CDR1 SGHRS and CDR2 YFSETQ. This CDR3 spans 14 amino acids. The CDR3, as DNA: TGCGCCAGCAGCTTGGTCGTTAGGTCCTACGAGCAGTACTTC. This sequence encodes CASSLVVRSYEQYF.

The rearrangement uses TRBV2 and TRBJ2-7; 11 nucleotides align to TRBD2. Germline V gene sequence: CDR1 SNHLY, CDR2 FYNNEI. The CDR3 totals 17 residues. With 1 base clipped from V and 1 base from J, the junction kept 6 bases outside the gene matches. CDR3 sequence (DNA): TGTGCCAGCAGTGAAGAAGAGGGACTAGCGGATTCCTACGAGCAGTACTTC. It yields the protein CASSEEEGLADSYEQYF.

This clonotype was seen many times. The chain carries TRBV20-1 and TRBJ2-1; TRBD2 agrees at 16 bases. Trimming took 6 bases from V and 8 from J; bases not matched to a gene: 7. Germline CDR1 is DFQATT and CDR2 is SNEGSKA (reference sequence). The CDR3 loop spans 15 amino acids. The CDR3 DNA follows: TGCAGTGCGGGACTAGCGGGAGGGCCCTCGGATGAGCAGTTCTTC. Protein: CSAGLAGGPSDEQFF.

In regard to this clonotype: This may stem from a read error, because a much larger clone lies one nucleotide away. This sequence joins TRBV28 and TRBJ1-2; 7 nucleotides agree with TRBD1. CDR3 size: 14 residues. CDR1 and CDR2 from the germline V gene are MDHEN and SYDVKM. In nucleotides, the CDR3 is TGTGCCAACAGTGTCGGGACAGCTAACTATGGCTACACCTTC. Protein product: CANSVGTANYGYTF.

The chain has TRBV10-3 and TRBJ1-1, with unresolved D. The CDR3 runs to 14 residues. CDR1 and CDR2 (germline): ENHRY, SYGVKD. Trimming removed 4 bases from V and 6 bases from J, with 15 bases in between. The CDR3: CAISGGSWGAEAFF. The CDR3 DNA reads TGTGCCATCAGTGGTGGTTCTTGGGGTGCTGAAGCTTTCTTT.

This clonotype came up a few times. The CDR3 bases are TGTGCCAGTAGTATCCCGGGACAGGCCTCCTACGAGCAGTACTTC. Residues: CASSIPGQASYEQYF. The V and J genes are TRBV19 and TRBJ2-7; 8 nucleotides agree with TRBD1. The V and J ends lost 3 bases and 0 bases, in that order; junction bases with no gene match: 4. Per the germline V gene, CDR1 is LNHDA and CDR2 is SQIVND (reference sequence). This CDR3 has 15 residues.